The 26 T cell receptor beta chains listed next were all sequenced from one sample in a study of identical twins. TCRdb reprocessed the 5' RACE reads with MiXCR, giving one entry per CDR3 protein. The sample lists hundreds of thousands of distinct CDR3 sequences, over 8.5% occurring once. The same sample was also studied in work on yellow fever vaccine responses in identical twins.

Sequencing was done on a sample of PBMCs. These receptors were obtained from a woman younger than 35 in good health.

There are a few counts of this clonotype. The chain recombines TRBV4-2 with TRBJ2-2; the D gene is possibly TRBD1 (6 bases). The CDR3 length is 15 residues. The germline V and J ends were trimmed by 2 bases and 5 bases, with 12 bases remaining between them. Germline V gene data show CDR1 as LGHNA and CDR2 as YNFKEQ. The DNA for the CDR3 is TGTGCCAGCAGCCAACCTCCACAGGGAACCGGGGAGCTGTTTTTT. Translating it yields CASSQPPQGTGELFF.

This clonotype was seen a handful of times. V and J are TRBV3-1 and TRBJ2-3, with D possibly TRBD2 on 5 matching bases. V lost 0 bases and J lost 0, with 13 bases in between. The germline V gene encodes CDR1 LGHDT and CDR2 YNNKEL (reference sequence). CDR3 length: 17 residues. The CDR3 DNA follows: TGTGCCAGCAGCCAAGATCGATCCGGGGAAAGCACAGATACGCAGTATTTT. It is translated as CASSQDRSGESTDTQYF.

This sequence joins TRBV12-3 or TRBV12-4 and TRBJ1-4, with 8 bases fitting TRBD1. The CDR3 extends over 14 amino acids. V was clipped by 7 bases and J by 8 bases; unmatched bases: 9. The CDR3 is CASKKDRVEEKLFF. The CDR3, as DNA: TGTGCCAGCAAAAAGGACAGGGTAGAAGAAAAACTGTTTTTT.

This clonotype was picked up many times. This chain joins TRBV10-3 and TRBJ1-1, with TRBD1 identical over 8 bases. V was clipped by 3 bases and J by 0 bases; unmatched bases: 9. CDR1 and CDR2 from the germline V gene are ENHRY and SYGVKD. The CDR3 is made up of 17 amino acids. CDR3 nucleotide sequence: TGTGCCATCAGTGATGGACAGGGTTCGGGAATGAACACTGAAGCTTTCTTT. Its protein is CAISDGQGSGMNTEAFF.

This clonotype was counted a few times. This chain joins TRBV7-3 and TRBJ2-3; 7 nucleotides match TRBD2. There are 14 residues in the CDR3. The germline CDR1 and CDR2 sequences are SGHTA and FQGTGA. J gave up 6 bases and V 6 bases, and 9 bases lay outside the gene matches. CDR3 in amino acids: CASSQLGEGDTQYF. CDR3 coding DNA: TGTGCCAGCAGTCAACTTGGGGAGGGGGATACGCAGTATTTT.

Here the CDR3 DNA reads TGTGCCAGCAGCCAAGAACTAGAGCCGGATACGCAGTATTTT. Translation: CASSQELEPDTQYF. The rearrangement links TRBV4-2 to TRBJ2-3, with D perhaps TRBD2 (5 bases). V lost 0 bases to trimming and J lost 6 bases, with 10 bases between them. CDR3 length: 14 amino acids. The V gene's germline CDR1 is LGHNA and CDR2 YNFKEQ.

This clonotype was picked up a small number of times. The rearrangement links TRBV6-5 to TRBJ1-3; D is unresolved. Trimming took off 0 bases at V and 0 bases at J, with 6 bases between the two ends. There are 15 residues in the CDR3. CDR1 is MNHEY and CDR2 is SVGAGI in the germline V gene. CDR3: CASSYSVDSGNTIYF. CDR3 bases: TGTGCCAGCAGTTACTCGGTAGACTCTGGAAACACCATATATTTT.

This clonotype was detected ten times or more. The gene calls are TRBV28 and TRBJ2-7, with D perhaps TRBD2 (6 bases). The CDR3 runs to 14 residues. Per germline, CDR1 MDHEN and CDR2 SYDVKM. Trimming took off 8 bases at V and 3 bases at J, with 17 bases between the two ends. CDR3: CASLGWGEVYEQYF. As DNA, the CDR3 is TGTGCCAGCCTTGGTTGGGGGGAGGTCTACGAGCAGTACTTC.

This rearrangement joins TRBV25-1 to TRBJ2-7, with unresolved D. In germline, CDR1 is MGHDK, CDR2 SYGVNS. There are 10 residues in the CDR3. V lost 3 bases to trimming and J lost 6 bases, with 3 bases between them. CDR3: CASSDSEQYF. The CDR3 DNA sequence: TGTGCCAGCAGTGATTCCGAGCAGTACTTC.

This clonotype came up many times. This sequence joins TRBV4-2 and TRBJ2-7; 10 bases match TRBD2. The CDR3 is 16 amino acids. Germline loops: CDR1 LGHNA, CDR2 YNFKEQ. Trimming took 0 bases from V and 0 from J; bases not matched to a gene: 2. CDR3 nucleotides: TGTGCCAGCAGCCAAGAGGTAGCGGGGGGCTCCTACGAGCAGTACTTC. Its protein product is CASSQEVAGGSYEQYF.

This clonotype was seen ten or more times. The genes are TRBV7-9 and TRBJ1-5, with D possibly being TRBD1 (5 bases). CDR3 length: 13 amino acids. V lost 5 bases and J lost 9, with 14 bases in between. CDR1 is SEHNR and CDR2 is FQNEAQ in the germline V gene (reference sequence). In DNA form, the CDR3 reads TGTGCCAGCAGCCTCGGGGACCAGCTGCCCCAGCATTTT. Translated, it gives CASSLGDQLPQHF.

This clonotype has a handful of counts. This chain joins TRBV14 and TRBJ1-1, with D possibly matching TRBD1 (5 bases). CDR1 and CDR2 (germline): SGHDN, FVKESK. The ends were cut back, 4 bases at V and 6 bases at J, with 15 bases in the middle. The CDR3 extends over 14 amino acids. The CDR3 sequence is CASSLKGAPAEAFF. CDR3 coding DNA: TGTGCCAGCAGCCTGAAAGGGGCGCCCGCTGAAGCTTTCTTT.

This clonotype was detected only a few times. The genes are TRBV3-1 and TRBJ2-7; possible D gene TRBD1, 6 bases. The CDR3 is 15 amino acids. Germline CDR1 LGHDT, CDR2 YNNKEL (reference sequence). The V and J ends lost 4 bases and 3 bases respectively, with 16 bases between them. The CDR3 bases are TGTGCCAGCAGCCTTCGAGGACAGCCGGTCTACGAGCAGTACTTC. Translating it yields CASSLRGQPVYEQYF.

This clonotype was found many times. V and J are TRBV29-1 and TRBJ2-1; 11 positions agree with TRBD2. CDR3 size: 16 residues. The ends lost 6 bases at V and 4 bases at J; junction bases unmatched: 11. Germline V gene data show CDR1 as SQVTM and CDR2 as ANQGSEA. CDR3 bases: TGCAGCGTGAGACTAGCGGGGAGTTCCGGGTACAATGAGCAGTTCTTC. It yields the protein CSVRLAGSSGYNEQFF.

The genes are TRBV29-1 and TRBJ1-5; tentatively, D is TRBD1 (6 bases). Per germline, CDR1 SQVTM and CDR2 ANQGSEA. This CDR3 comprises 13 residues. The V gene lost 6 bases and the J gene lost 4 bases, with 13 bases spanning the gap. The CDR3 coding sequence is TGCAGCGTGGGTCCAGGGGTGAATCAGCCCCAGCATTTT. This sequence encodes CSVGPGVNQPQHF.

This clonotype came up many times. V and J are TRBV6-1 and TRBJ2-3; D uncertain. This CDR3 has 13 residues. Germline V gene lookup returns CDR1 MNHNS and CDR2 SASEGT. V lost 6 bases to trimming and J lost 1 base, with 8 bases between them. CDR3 sequence: CASRPGGTDTQYF. In DNA form, the CDR3 reads TGTGCCAGCAGACCTGGGGGCACAGATACGCAGTATTTT.

This clonotype was seen ten or more times. V gene TRBV4-3 combines with J gene TRBJ1-1, with D possibly TRBD1 on 5 matching bases. Germline loops: CDR1 LGHNA, CDR2 YSLEER. The CDR3 has 15 amino acids. V gave up 0 bases and J gave up 4 bases, with 12 bases separating them. Here the CDR3 DNA reads TGCGCCAGCAGCCAAGATGGGACCGGGAGCACTGAAGCTTTCTTT. Translated, it gives CASSQDGTGSTEAFF.

J is TRBJ2-5 and V is TRBV2; the D gene is possibly TRBD1 (6 bases). CDR3 length equals 14 residues. V was shortened by 8 bases and J by 4 bases, with 17 bases between the two germline ends. Germline V CDR1 and CDR2: SNHLY, FYNNEI. The CDR3 protein is CASGRGYNPETQYF. The CDR3 DNA reads TGTGCCAGCGGAAGGGGGTACAACCCAGAGACCCAGTACTTC.

The table lists this clonotype with many counts. V usage is TRBV6-2 or TRBV6-3 and J usage is TRBJ2-7, with unresolved D. Germline lookup yields CDR1 MNHEY and CDR2 SVGEGT. V lost 8 bases to trimming and J lost 10 bases, with 18 bases between them. The CDR3 sequence is 12 residues long. DNA of the CDR3: TGTGCCAGCGGGAAGATACTGCCGGATCAGTACTTC. Translating gives CASGKILPDQYF.

This clonotype showed up many times. The chain employs TRBV29-1 and TRBJ1-2, with D tentatively TRBD1 (6 bases). Per the germline V gene, CDR1 is SQVTM and CDR2 is ANQGSEA. Trimming left V 4 bases short and J 7 bases short, with 13 bases between. The CDR3 has 12 amino acids. CDR3 in DNA: TGCAGCGTTGTAGGGGGGAATGGTGGCTACACCTTC. This gives the protein CSVVGGNGGYTF.

The sample holds many counts of this clonotype. The genes are TRBV5-1 and TRBJ2-1; D might be TRBD1 (5 bases). Germline V lookup: CDR1 SGHRS, CDR2 YFSETQ. Trimming cost V 2 bases and J 7 bases, with 16 bases left between them. The CDR3 extends over 15 amino acids. The DNA for the CDR3 is TGCGCCAGCAGCTTAGGGGCTATCGGTCGGAATGAGCAGTTCTTC. This sequence encodes CASSLGAIGRNEQFF.

The chain links TRBV5-1 to TRBJ2-7, with D uncertain. The CDR3 loop spans 13 amino acids. Trimming took off 0 bases at V and 3 bases at J, with 7 bases between the two ends. Germline lookup yields CDR1 SGHRS and CDR2 YFSETQ. CDR3 in DNA: TGCGCCAGCAGCTTGGAACGGTTCTACGAGCAGTACTTC. Translated, it gives CASSLERFYEQYF.

This clonotype was seen at least ten times. V is TRBV7-2 and J is TRBJ2-5; the D gene is possibly TRBD1 (5 bases). The CDR3 sequence is 14 residues long. In germline, CDR1 is SGHTA, CDR2 FQGNSA. V shed 1 base and J shed 3 bases, with 9 bases lying between them. CDR3 DNA sequence: TGTGCCAGCAGCTTAGGGGGCAGTGAAGAGACCCAGTACTTC. As protein: CASSLGGSEETQYF.

This rearrangement joins TRBV9 to TRBJ1-6; D unclear. Per the germline V gene, CDR1 is SGDLS and CDR2 is YYNGEE. V shed 1 base and J shed 8 bases, with 10 bases lying between them. CDR3 length: 14 residues. The CDR3 coding sequence is TGTGCCAGCAGCGTAAAACGGGCGGATTCACCCCTCCACTTT. The encoded protein is CASSVKRADSPLHF.

This rearrangement joins TRBV14 to TRBJ2-5; D uncertain. The CDR3 length is 13 residues. V was trimmed by 2 bases and J by 3 bases, leaving 7 bases between them. CDR1 SGHDN and CDR2 FVKESK come from the germline V gene. In DNA, the CDR3 is TGTGCCAGCAGCCAAAGATTAAAAGAGACCCAGTACTTC. Protein: CASSQRLKETQYF.

This clonotype showed up many times. The chain is built from TRBV6-2 or TRBV6-3 and TRBJ2-7, with TRBD2 identical over 9 bases. V shed 6 bases, J shed 7 bases, and the junction held 10 bases outside the gene matches. The CDR3 totals 14 residues. Germline-derived CDR1 and CDR2 are MNHEY and SVGEGT. The CDR3 DNA is TGTGCCAGCAGAGACGGACTAGCGCAGTGGGAGCAGTACTTC. This codes for CASRDGLAQWEQYF.